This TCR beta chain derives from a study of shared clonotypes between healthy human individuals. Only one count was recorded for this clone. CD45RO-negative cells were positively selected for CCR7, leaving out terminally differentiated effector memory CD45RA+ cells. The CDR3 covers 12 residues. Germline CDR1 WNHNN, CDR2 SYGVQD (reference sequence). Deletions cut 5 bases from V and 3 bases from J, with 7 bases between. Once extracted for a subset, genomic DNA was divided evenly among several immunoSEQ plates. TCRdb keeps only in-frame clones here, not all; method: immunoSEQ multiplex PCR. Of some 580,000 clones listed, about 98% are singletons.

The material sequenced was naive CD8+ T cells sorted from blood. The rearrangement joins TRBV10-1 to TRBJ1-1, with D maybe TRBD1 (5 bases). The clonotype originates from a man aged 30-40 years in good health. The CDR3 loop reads CASSSGYTEAFF. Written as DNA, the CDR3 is TGCGCCAGCAGTTCAGGGTACACTGAAGCTTTCTTT.